The clone carrying this T cell receptor beta chain has at least ten counts. Its matching antigen is unknown. V lost 6 bases, J lost 4 bases, and 11 bases stayed unmatched. Germline V gene lookup returns CDR1 SGHTA and CDR2 FQGTGA. CDR3 length: 15 residues. This entry comes from a study of human T cells and chemical hapten exposure. Study as a whole: Patch tests containing 0.01% DPC, applied to the upper back, were read at 6 days. General study results and limits: Versus controls, expanded TCRs had significantly more large CDR3 similarity clusters.

Time point described: patch test 1, 2 weeks after DPC sensitization. As to treatment: therapeutic diphenylcyclopropenone sensitization with weekly scalp DPC. At every patch-test visit, blood was drawn before the patch test was applied. Donors were 18 to 70-year-old alopecia patients suitable for DPC. A single record per CDR3 protein comes from TCRdb applying MiXCR to the RACE reads. Of tens of thousands of distinct CDR3 sequences in the sample, around 9.3% were seen once. The chain combines TRBV7-3 with TRBJ1-1, with 7 bases aligning to TRBD1. This TCR derives from a woman between 40 and 50 years old with alopecia areata. Some clones in this sample may be carry-over from other donors' samples. The specimen comprised whole blood, sampled in connection with sensitization to the hapten diphenylcyclopropenone (DPC). The CDR3 is CASSLFGTAGTEAFF. CDR3 bases: TGTGCCAGCAGTCTTTTCGGGACAGCCGGCACTGAAGCTTTCTTT.